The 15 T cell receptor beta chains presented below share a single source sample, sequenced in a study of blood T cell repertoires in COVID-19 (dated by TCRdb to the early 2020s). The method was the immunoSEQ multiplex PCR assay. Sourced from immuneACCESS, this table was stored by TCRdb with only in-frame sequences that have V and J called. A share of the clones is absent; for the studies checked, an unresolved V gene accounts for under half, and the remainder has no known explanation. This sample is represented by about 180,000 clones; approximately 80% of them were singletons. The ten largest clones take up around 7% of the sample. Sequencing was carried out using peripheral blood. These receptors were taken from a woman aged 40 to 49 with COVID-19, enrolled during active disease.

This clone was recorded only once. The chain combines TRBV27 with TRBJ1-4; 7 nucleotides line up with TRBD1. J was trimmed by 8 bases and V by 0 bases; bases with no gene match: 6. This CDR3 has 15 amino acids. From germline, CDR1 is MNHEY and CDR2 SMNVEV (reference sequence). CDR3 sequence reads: CASSLSDRRGEKLFF. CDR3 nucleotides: TGTGCCAGCAGTTTATCGGACAGGCGTGGGGAAAAACTGTTTTTT.

In nucleotides, the CDR3 is TGTGCCAGTAGCAATGGCGGGGGTCAGCAGTTCTTC. Translating it yields CASSNGGGQQFF. The chain recombines TRBV19 with TRBJ2-1; 7 positions agree with TRBD2. The CDR3 is 12 residues long. The V and J ends lost 6 bases and 11 bases, in that order; junction bases with no gene match: 7. Germline values: CDR1 LNHDA, CDR2 SQIVND (reference sequence).

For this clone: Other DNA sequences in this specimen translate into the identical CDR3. The CDR3 region has the DNA TGCAGTGCTCGACAGGGGCGGGAGCAGTACTTC. This encodes CSARQGREQYF. The chain joins TRBV20-1 to TRBJ2-7; 8 nucleotides align to TRBD1. This CDR3 is built from 11 residues. Per germline, CDR1 DFQATT and CDR2 SNEGSKA (reference sequence). J gave up 7 bases and V 5 bases, and 4 bases lay outside the gene matches.

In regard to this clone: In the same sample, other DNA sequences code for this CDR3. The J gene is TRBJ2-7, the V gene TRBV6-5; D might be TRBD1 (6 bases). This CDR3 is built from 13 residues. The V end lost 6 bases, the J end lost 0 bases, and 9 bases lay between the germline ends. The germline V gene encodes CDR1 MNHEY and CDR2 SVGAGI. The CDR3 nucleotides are TGTGCCAGCAGGACAGGCCCCTCCTACGAGCAGTACTTC. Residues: CASRTGPSYEQYF.

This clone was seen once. The CDR3 sequence is CASSLGAPYGYTF. The CDR3, as DNA: TGCGCCAGCAGTCTCGGAGCTCCCTATGGCTACACCTTC. The V gene is TRBV10-2, the J gene TRBJ1-2; no clear D gene. Germline V lookup: CDR1 WSHSY, CDR2 SAAADI. This CDR3 is built from 13 residues. Trimming took 5 bases from V and 4 from J, leaving 11 bases between them.

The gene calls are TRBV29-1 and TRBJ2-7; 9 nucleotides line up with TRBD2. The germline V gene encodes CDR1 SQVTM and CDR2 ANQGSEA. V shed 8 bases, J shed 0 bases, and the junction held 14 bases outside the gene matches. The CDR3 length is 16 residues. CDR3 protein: CSLLTAGGSRSYEQYF. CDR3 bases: TGCAGCCTGCTTACGGCGGGGGGGAGTCGCTCCTACGAGCAGTACTTC.

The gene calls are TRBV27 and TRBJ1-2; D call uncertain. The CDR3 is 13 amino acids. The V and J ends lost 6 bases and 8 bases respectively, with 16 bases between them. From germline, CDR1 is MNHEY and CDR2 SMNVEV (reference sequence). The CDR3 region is CASSYSSNWGYTF. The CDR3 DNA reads TGTGCCAGCAGCTATTCCTCCAATTGGGGCTACACCTTC.

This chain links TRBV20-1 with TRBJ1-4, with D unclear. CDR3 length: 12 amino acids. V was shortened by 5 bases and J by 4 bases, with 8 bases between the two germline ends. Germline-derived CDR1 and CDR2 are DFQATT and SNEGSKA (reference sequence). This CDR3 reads CSARDHNEKLFF. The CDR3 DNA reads TGCAGTGCTCGTGACCATAATGAAAAACTGTTTTTT.

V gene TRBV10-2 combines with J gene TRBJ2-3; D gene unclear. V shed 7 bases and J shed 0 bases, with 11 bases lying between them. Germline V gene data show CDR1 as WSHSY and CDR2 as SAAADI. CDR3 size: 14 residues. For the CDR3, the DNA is TGCGCCAGCACTTCGACATTTAGCACAGATACGCAGTATTTT. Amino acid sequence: CASTSTFSTDTQYF.

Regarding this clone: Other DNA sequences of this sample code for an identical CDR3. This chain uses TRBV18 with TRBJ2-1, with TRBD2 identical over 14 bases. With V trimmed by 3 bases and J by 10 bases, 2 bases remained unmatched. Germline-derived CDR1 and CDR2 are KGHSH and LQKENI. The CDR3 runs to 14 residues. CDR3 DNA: TGTGCCAGCTCACCGGGGACTAGCGGGGGAGAGCAGTTCTTC. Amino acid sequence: CASSPGTSGGEQFF.

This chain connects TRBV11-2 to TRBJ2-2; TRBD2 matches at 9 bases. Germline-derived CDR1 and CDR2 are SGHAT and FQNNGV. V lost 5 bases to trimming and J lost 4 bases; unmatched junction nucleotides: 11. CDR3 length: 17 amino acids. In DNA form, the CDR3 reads TGTGCCAGCAGCCACGAAAGAGGGACTAGCAGCACCGGGGAGCTGTTTTTT. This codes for CASSHERGTSSTGELFF. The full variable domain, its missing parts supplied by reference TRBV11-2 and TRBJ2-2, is EAGVAQSPRYKIIEKRQSVAFWCNPISGHATLYWYQQILGQGPKLLIQFQNNGVVDDSQLPKDRFSAERLKGVDSTLKIQPAKLEDSAVYLCASSHERGTSSTGELFFGEGSRLTVL.

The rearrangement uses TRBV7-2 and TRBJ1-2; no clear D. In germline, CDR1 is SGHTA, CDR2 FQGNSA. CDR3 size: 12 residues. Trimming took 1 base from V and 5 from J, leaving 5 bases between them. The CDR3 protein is CASSLGDYGYTF. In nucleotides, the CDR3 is TGTGCCAGCAGCTTAGGCGATTATGGCTACACCTTC. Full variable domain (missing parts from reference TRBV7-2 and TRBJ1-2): GAGVSQSPSNKVTEKGKDVELRCDPISGHTALYWYRQSLGQGLEFLIYFQGNSAPDKSGLPSDRFSAERTGGSVSTLTIQRTQQEDSAVYLCASSLGDYGYTFGSGTRLTVV.

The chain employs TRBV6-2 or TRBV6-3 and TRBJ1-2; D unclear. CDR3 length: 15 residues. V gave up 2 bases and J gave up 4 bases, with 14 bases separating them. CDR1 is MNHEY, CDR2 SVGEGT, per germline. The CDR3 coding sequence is TGTGCCAGCAGTTACGGTCAGTCGATGATCTATGGCTACACCTTC. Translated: CASSYGQSMIYGYTF.

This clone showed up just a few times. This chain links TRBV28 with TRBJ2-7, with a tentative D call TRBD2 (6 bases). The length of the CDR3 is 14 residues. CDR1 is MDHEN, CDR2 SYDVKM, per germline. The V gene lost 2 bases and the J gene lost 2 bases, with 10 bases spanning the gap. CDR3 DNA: TGTGCCAGCAGTTTACCGATAGCGGCCTACGAGCAGTACTTC. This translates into CASSLPIAAYEQYF.

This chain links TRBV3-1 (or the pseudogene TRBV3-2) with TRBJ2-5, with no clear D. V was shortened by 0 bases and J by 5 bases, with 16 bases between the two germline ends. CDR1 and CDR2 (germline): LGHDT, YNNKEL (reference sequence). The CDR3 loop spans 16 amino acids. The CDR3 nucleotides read TGTGCCAGCAGCCAAGATTTCGGGTTAGAAAGGGAGACCCAGTACTTC. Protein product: CASSQDFGLERETQYF.